The 13 T cell receptor beta chains listed next were all sequenced from one sample in a study of T cell responses to AZD1222 COVID-19 vaccine listed by TCRdb under 2021. Read against the paper, the sample's time point label means: baseline before first vaccination. The library was prepared using the immunoSEQ multiplex PCR assay. Here the immuneACCESS table is served through TCRdb, limited to in-frame sequences with V and J called. Missing clones are a known gap in these copies; in checked studies unresolved V genes cover under half, and the rest lacks a known reason. Counted in this sample were tens of thousands of clones; approximately 90% of them appeared once. Approximately 4.9% of the sample belongs to the ten largest clones. Source: peripheral blood, taken on day 0 of AZD1222 vaccination. These receptors were collected from an adult in good health.

The chain links TRBV12-3 or TRBV12-4 to TRBJ1-2; D may be TRBD1 (5 bases). V was clipped by 1 base and J by 4 bases, with 7 bases between them. The CDR3 runs 13 residues. The CDR3 DNA is TGTGCCAGCAGTTTAGGGGGCGGCTATGGCTACACCTTC. Translated, it gives CASSLGGGYGYTF.

This clone was counted between two and nine times. This chain links TRBV18 with TRBJ2-5; 8 positions agree with TRBD2. Germline-derived CDR1 and CDR2 are KGHSH and LQKENI. This CDR3 is 13 amino acids long. V lost 5 bases, J lost 5 bases, and 4 bases stayed unmatched. CDR3 sequence: CASSRTSGETQYF. For the CDR3, the DNA is TGTGCCAGCTCAAGAACTAGCGGCGAGACCCAGTACTTC. The complete variable domain, with remaining parts taken from reference TRBV18 and TRBJ2-5, reads NAGVMQNPRHLVRRRGQEARLRCSPMKGHSHVYWYRQLPEEGLKFMVYLQKENIIDESGMPKERFSAEFPKEGPSILRIQQVVRGDSAAYFCASSRTSGETQYFGPGTRLLVL.

This clone has just one count. The J gene is TRBJ1-2, the V gene TRBV11-2, with D uncertain. Trimming left V 1 base short and J 7 bases short, with 13 bases between. This CDR3 spans 14 amino acids. CDR1 and CDR2 from the germline V gene are SGHAT and FQNNGV. The CDR3 DNA reads as TGTGCCAGCAGCTTAGGCAGCAGCGATCGTGGCTACACCTTC. As protein: CASSLGSSDRGYTF.

V usage is TRBV30 and J usage is TRBJ2-7; D is possibly TRBD1 or TRBD2 (5 bases each). Trimming shortened V by 2 bases and J by 7 bases, and 15 bases separated the two germline ends. The CDR3 contains 13 residues. Germline CDR1 reads GTSNPN; CDR2 reads SVGIG (reference sequence). The CDR3 sequence is CAWSRDLLGEQYF. The CDR3, as DNA: TGTGCCTGGAGTCGGGACCTCCTAGGAGAGCAGTACTTC.

The J gene is TRBJ1-3, the V gene TRBV10-3; the D is unclear. The CDR3 sequence is 17 residues long. Germline assignment: CDR1 ENHRY and CDR2 SYGVKD. V was clipped by 5 bases and J by 0 bases, with 17 bases between them. The CDR3 here is CAISRSDGASSGNTIYF. The CDR3 region has the DNA TGTGCCATCAGTCGATCGGACGGAGCGAGCTCTGGAAACACCATATATTTT.

J is TRBJ2-2 and V is TRBV19, with D possibly being TRBD2 (6 bases). V was shortened by 9 bases and J by 4 bases, with 21 bases between the two germline ends. This CDR3 has 16 amino acids. CDR1 is LNHDA and CDR2 is SQIVND in the germline V gene (reference sequence). The CDR3 reads CASRFKGGVVTGELFF. In DNA, the CDR3 is TGTGCCAGCCGATTTAAAGGCGGGGTGGTCACCGGGGAGCTGTTTTTT. The full variable domain, its missing parts supplied by reference TRBV19 and TRBJ2-2, is DGGITQSPKYLFRKEGQNVTLSCEQNLNHDAMYWYRQDPGQGLRLIYYSQIVNDFQKGDIAEGYSVSREKKESFPLTVTSAQKNPTAFYLCASRFKGGVVTGELFFGEGSRLTVL.

This sequence joins TRBV11-2 and TRBJ1-1; possibly TRBD1 for D (5 bases). Per germline, CDR1 SGHAT and CDR2 FQNNGV. Trimming left V 5 bases short and J 1 base short, with 14 bases between. This CDR3 comprises 15 residues. The CDR3 sequence: CASSDAGGTNTEAFF. The CDR3 DNA follows: TGTGCCAGCAGCGACGCGGGGGGAACGAACACTGAAGCTTTCTTT.

The gene calls are TRBV19 and TRBJ1-1; D may be TRBD1 (6 bases). The CDR3 sequence is 19 residues long. V was pared by 3 bases and J by 3 bases, with 26 bases between. Germline V lookup: CDR1 LNHDA, CDR2 SQIVND (reference sequence). As DNA, the CDR3 is TGTGCCAGTAGTATGGGAGTAGGTTACGGGGGCAGGGGTGACACTGAAGCTTTCTTT. This codes for CASSMGVGYGGRGDTEAFF.

The V and J genes are TRBV5-3 and TRBJ1-2; D unclear. TRBV5-3 is an open reading frame, and its role is uncertain. The CDR3 consists of 12 residues. Trimming pared 5 bases from V and 5 bases from J, leaving 10 bases between. CDR3 DNA sequence: TGTGCCAGAAGTTCTGACTTATATGGCTACACCTTC. This translates into CARSSDLYGYTF.

The gene calls are TRBV5-1 and TRBJ1-1, with 7 nucleotides matching TRBD1. Germline V gene lookup returns CDR1 SGHRS and CDR2 YFSETQ. CDR3 length: 14 residues. V was pared by 3 bases and J by 1 base, with 3 bases of the junction left unmatched. CDR3 sequence reads: CASSSGQANTEAFF. CDR3 bases: TGCGCCAGCAGCTCCGGACAGGCGAACACTGAAGCTTTCTTT.

The rearrangement links TRBV19 to TRBJ2-7; TRBD1 agrees at 8 bases. Losses at the gene ends were 5 bases for V and 0 bases for J; bases not matched to a gene: 6. The CDR3 is 15 amino acids. The germline gives CDR1 LNHDA, CDR2 SQIVND (reference sequence). CDR3 nucleotides: TGTGCCAGTAGTTCGGGACAGGTCGGCTCCTACGAGCAGTACTTC. This encodes CASSSGQVGSYEQYF.

The rearrangement links TRBV6-5 to TRBJ2-3; weak D call: TRBD2 (5 bases). Germline V gives CDR1 MNHEY, CDR2 SVGAGI. The CDR3 has 14 residues. V was shortened by 5 bases and J by 2 bases, with 11 bases between the two germline ends. The CDR3 nucleotides are TGTGCCAGCAGTCTCGGACTCCCCACAGATACGCAGTATTTT. This sequence encodes CASSLGLPTDTQYF.

The chain employs TRBV7-2 and TRBJ2-1; 11 bases map to TRBD2. CDR1 and CDR2 (germline): SGHTA, FQGNSA. V shed 6 bases and J 1 base; nucleotides not matched to a gene: 8. This CDR3 has 17 amino acids. CDR3 bases: TGTGCCAGCAGGGGGGATACTAGCGGGGGATCCTACAATGAGCAGTTCTTC. Encoded protein: CASRGDTSGGSYNEQFF.